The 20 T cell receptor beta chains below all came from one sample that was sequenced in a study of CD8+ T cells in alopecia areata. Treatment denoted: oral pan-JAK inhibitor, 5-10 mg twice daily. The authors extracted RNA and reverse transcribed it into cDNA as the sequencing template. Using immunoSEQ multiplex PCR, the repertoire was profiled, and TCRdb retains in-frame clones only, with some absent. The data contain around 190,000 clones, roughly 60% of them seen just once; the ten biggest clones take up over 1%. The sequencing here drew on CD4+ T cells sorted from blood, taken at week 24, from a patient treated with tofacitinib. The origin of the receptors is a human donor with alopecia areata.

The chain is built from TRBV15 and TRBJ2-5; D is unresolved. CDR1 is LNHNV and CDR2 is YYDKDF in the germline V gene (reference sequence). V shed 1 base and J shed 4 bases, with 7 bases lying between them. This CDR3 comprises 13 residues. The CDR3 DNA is TGTGCCACCAGCAGAGTCAGAGGAGAGACCCAGTACTTC. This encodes CATSRVRGETQYF.

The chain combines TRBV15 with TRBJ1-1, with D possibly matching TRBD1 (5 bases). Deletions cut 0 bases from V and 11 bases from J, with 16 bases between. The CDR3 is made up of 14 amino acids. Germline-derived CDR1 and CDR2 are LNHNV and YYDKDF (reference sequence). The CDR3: CATSREGRDSGAFF. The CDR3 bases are TGTGCCACCAGCAGAGAGGGCAGGGACTCCGGTGCTTTCTTT.

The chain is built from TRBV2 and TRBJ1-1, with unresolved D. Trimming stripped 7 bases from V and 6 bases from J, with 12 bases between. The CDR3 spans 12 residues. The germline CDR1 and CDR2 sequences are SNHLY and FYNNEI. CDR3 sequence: CASTGGWAEAFF. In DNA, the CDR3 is TGTGCCAGCACCGGTGGTTGGGCTGAAGCTTTCTTT. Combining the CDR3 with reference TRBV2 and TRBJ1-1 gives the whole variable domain EPEVTQTPSHQVTQMGQEVILRCVPISNHLYFYWYRQILGQKVEFLVSFYNNEISEKSEIFDDQFSVERPDGSNFTLKIRSTKLEDSAMYFCASTGGWAEAFFGQGTRLTVV.

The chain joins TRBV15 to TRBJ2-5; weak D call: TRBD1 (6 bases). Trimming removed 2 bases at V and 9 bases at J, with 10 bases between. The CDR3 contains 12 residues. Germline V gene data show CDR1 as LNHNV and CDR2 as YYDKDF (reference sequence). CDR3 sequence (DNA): TGTGCCACCAGCAGAAACGAGGGGGCCCAGTACTTC. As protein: CATSRNEGAQYF.

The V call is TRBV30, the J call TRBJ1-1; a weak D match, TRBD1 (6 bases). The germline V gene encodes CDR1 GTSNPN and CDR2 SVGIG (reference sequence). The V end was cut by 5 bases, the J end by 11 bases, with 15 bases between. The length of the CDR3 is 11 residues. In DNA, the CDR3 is TGTGCCTGGGGAAGGGGGACTGGGGCTTTCTTT. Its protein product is CAWGRGTGAFF.

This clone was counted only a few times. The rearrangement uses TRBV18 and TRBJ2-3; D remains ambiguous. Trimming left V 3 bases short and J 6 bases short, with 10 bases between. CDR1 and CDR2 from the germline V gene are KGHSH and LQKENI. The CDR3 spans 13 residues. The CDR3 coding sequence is TGTGCCAGCTCACCGGGCCTTGGGGATACGCAGTATTTT. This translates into CASSPGLGDTQYF. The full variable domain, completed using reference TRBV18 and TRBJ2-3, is NAGVMQNPRHLVRRRGQEARLRCSPMKGHSHVYWYRQLPEEGLKFMVYLQKENIIDESGMPKERFSAEFPKEGPSILRIQQVVRGDSAAYFCASSPGLGDTQYFGPGTRLTVL.

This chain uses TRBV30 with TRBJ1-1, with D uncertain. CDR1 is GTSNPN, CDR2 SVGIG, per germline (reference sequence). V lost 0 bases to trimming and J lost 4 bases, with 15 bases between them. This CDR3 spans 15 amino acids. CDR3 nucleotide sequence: TGTGCCTGGAGTGTCTCGACTCGAGGTCGCACTGAAGCTTTCTTT. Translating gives CAWSVSTRGRTEAFF.

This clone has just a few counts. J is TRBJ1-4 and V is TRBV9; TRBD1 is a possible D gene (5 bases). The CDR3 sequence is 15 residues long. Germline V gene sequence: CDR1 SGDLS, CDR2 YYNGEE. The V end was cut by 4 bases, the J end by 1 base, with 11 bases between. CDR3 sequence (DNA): TGTGCCAGCAGCCCCCACGGGGGAACTAATGAAAAACTGTTTTTT. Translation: CASSPHGGTNEKLFF.

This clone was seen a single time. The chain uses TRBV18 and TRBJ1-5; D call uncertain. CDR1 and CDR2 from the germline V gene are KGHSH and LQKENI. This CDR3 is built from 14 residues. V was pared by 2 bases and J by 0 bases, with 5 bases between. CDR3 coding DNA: TGTGCCAGCTCACCAATCAGTAGCAATCAGCCCCAGCATTTT. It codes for CASSPISSNQPQHF.

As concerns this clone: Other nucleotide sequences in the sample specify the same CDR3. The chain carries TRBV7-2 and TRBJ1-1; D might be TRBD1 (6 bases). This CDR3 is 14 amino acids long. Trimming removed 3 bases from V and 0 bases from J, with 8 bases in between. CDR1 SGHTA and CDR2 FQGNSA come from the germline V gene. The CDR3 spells CASSLGTLNTEAFF. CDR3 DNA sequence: TGTGCCAGCAGCTTGGGGACACTGAACACTGAAGCTTTCTTT.

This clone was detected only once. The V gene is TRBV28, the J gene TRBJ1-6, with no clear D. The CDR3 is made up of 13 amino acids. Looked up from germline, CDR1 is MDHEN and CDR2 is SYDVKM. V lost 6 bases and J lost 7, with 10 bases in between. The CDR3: CASRTRLNSPLHF. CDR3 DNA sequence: TGTGCCAGCAGGACCCGCCTCAATTCACCCCTCCACTTT.

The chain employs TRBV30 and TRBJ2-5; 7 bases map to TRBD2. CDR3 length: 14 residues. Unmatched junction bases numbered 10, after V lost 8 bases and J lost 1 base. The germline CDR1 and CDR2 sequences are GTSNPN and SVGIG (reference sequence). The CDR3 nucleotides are TGTGCCGGGGACCAGCGGGGCTTCCAAGAGACCCAGTACTTC. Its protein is CAGDQRGFQETQYF.

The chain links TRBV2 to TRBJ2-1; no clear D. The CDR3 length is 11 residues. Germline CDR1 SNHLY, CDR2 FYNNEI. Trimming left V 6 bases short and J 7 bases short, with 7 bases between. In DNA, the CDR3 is TGTGCCAGCAGCAGAGTAAATGAGCAGTTCTTC. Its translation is CASSRVNEQFF.

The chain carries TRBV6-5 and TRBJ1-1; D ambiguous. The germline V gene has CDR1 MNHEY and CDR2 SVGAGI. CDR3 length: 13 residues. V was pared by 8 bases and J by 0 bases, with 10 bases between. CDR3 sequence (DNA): TGTGCCAGCCATTTGATGTTGAACACTGAAGCTTTCTTT. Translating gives CASHLMLNTEAFF.

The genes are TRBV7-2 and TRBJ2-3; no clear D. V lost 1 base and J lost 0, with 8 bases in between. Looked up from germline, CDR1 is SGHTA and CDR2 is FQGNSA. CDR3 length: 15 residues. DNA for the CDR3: TGTGCCAGCAGCTTAGACCTCAGGAGCACAGATACGCAGTATTTT. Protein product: CASSLDLRSTDTQYF.

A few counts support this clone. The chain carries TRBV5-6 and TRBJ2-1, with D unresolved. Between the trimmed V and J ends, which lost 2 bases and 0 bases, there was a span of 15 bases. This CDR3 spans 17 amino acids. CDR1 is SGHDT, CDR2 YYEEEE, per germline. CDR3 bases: TGTGCCAGCAGCTTAGGAGAACTCCGCCTCTCCTACAATGAGCAGTTCTTC. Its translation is CASSLGELRLSYNEQFF.

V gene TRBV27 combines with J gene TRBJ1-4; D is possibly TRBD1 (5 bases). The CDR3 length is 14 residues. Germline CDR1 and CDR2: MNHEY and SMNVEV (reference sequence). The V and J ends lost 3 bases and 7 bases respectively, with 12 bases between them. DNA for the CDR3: TGTGCCAGCAGTTTCCGGGGCGGGGGTGAAAAACTGTTTTTT. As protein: CASSFRGGGEKLFF.

CDR3 amino acids: CASSQDLHSYGYTF. CDR3 sequence (DNA): TGCGCCAGCAGCCAAGACCTACATTCCTATGGCTACACCTTC. The chain joins TRBV4-3 to TRBJ1-2; D is undetermined. Trimming cost V 0 bases and J 4 bases, with 9 bases left between them. The CDR3 length is 14 residues. Germline assignment: CDR1 LGHNA and CDR2 YSLEER.

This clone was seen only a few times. Here the CDR3 DNA reads TGTGCCTGGAGAATCTGGGCGGGAGCGAGGTGGGATGGCTACACCTTC. This encodes CAWRIWAGARWDGYTF. The chain links TRBV30 to TRBJ1-2; D remains unclear. Germline CDR1 GTSNPN, CDR2 SVGIG (reference sequence). There are 16 residues in the CDR3. Trimming shortened V by 3 bases and J by 6 bases, and 23 bases separated the two germline ends.

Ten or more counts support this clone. The CDR3 reads CAWSVDSRAFF. As DNA, the CDR3 is TGTGCCTGGAGTGTAGACAGTCGAGCTTTCTTT. The rearrangement joins TRBV30 to TRBJ1-1; a possible D gene is TRBD1 (5 bases). Germline CDR1 reads GTSNPN; CDR2 reads SVGIG (reference sequence). The CDR3 loop spans 11 amino acids. V was clipped by 0 bases and J by 10 bases, with 9 bases between them. Together with reference TRBV30 and TRBJ1-1, the CDR3 gives the full variable domain: SQTIHQWPATLVQPVGSPLSLECTVEGTSNPNLYWYRQAAGRGLQLLFYSVGIGQISSEVPQNLSASRPQDRQFILSSKKLLLSDSGFYLCAWSVDSRAFFGQGTRLTVV.